This T cell receptor (beta chain) was profiled in a study of shared clonotypes between healthy human individuals. Naive CD8 cells lacked CD45RO and underwent positive selection for CCR7, leaving out terminally differentiated effector memory CD45RA+ cells. The CDR3 extends over 14 amino acids. V lost 4 bases and J lost 0, with 7 bases in between. CDR1 is MGHRA, CDR2 YSYEKL, per germline. Method: immunoSEQ multiplex PCR; TCRdb's copy keeps in-frame clones and lacks some. There are about 2.1 million clones in the sample; about 93% occur only once, and roughly 1.8% lies in the top ten. The sample taken for sequencing was naive CD8+ T cells from PBMCs. The V and J genes are TRBV4-1 and TRBJ1-3; no definite D call. The sequence derives from a man aged 18 to 30 in good health. Some clones in this sample may be carry-over from other donors' samples. CDR3 residues: CASSPHGSGNTIYF. CDR3 coding DNA: TGCGCCAGCAGCCCCCACGGCTCTGGAAACACCATATATTTT.